Presented here are 6 T cell receptor beta chains from one specimen sequenced in a study of T cell repertoires in cytomegalovirus infection. MiXCR, run by TCRdb on the reads, gives a single entry per CDR3 protein. The table has approximately 390,000 distinct CDR3 sequences, about a third seen once; the top ten hold roughly 13%. These receptors' antigens are unknown. The sequenced sample was cultured PBMCs, obtained from culture after CMV antigen stimulation. The receptor set was obtained from a human donor in good health (CMV status not recorded). Some clones in this sample may be carry-over from other donors' samples.

The chain uses TRBV7-9 and TRBJ2-1; 8 nucleotides line up with TRBD2. The V and J ends lost 2 bases and 3 bases, in that order; junction bases with no gene match: 6. Per germline, CDR1 SEHNR and CDR2 FQNEAQ (reference sequence). The CDR3 contains 16 residues. The CDR3 region has the DNA TGTGCCAGCAGCTTACTCCCCAGCGGGGGCTACAATGAGCAGTTCTTC. Its protein product is CASSLLPSGGYNEQFF.

The V call is TRBV12-3 or TRBV12-4, the J call TRBJ2-1; tentative D call: TRBD2 (5 bases). The CDR3 has 19 amino acids. V was pared by 5 bases and J by 5 bases, with 28 bases between. CDR3 loop: CASSPRSSDRLLFNNEQFF. CDR3 sequence (DNA): TGTGCCAGCAGTCCCCGAAGTAGCGACCGCCTCCTTTTTAACAATGAGCAGTTCTTC.

The chain has TRBV25-1 and TRBJ2-1; D gene ambiguous. The CDR3 is made up of 11 amino acids. The ends were cut back, 3 bases at V and 6 bases at J, with 3 bases in the middle. Germline V lookup: CDR1 MGHDK, CDR2 SYGVNS. The CDR3 DNA sequence: TGTGCCAGCAGTGAGACCAATGAGCAGTTCTTC. It translates to CASSETNEQFF.

In this sample, this clonotype turned up a few times. The rearrangement links TRBV12-3 or TRBV12-4 to TRBJ1-1; possibly TRBD1 for D (5 bases). The V end lost 2 bases, the J end lost 0 bases, and 10 bases lay between the germline ends. The CDR3 runs to 15 residues. CDR3 sequence reads: CASSLFGDLNTEAFF. In DNA, the CDR3 is TGTGCCAGCAGTTTATTCGGGGACCTGAACACTGAAGCTTTCTTT.

This chain connects TRBV30 to TRBJ2-3, with 8 bases identical to TRBD1. Germline lookup yields CDR1 GTSNPN and CDR2 SVGIG (reference sequence). The CDR3 has 17 amino acids. V lost 0 bases to trimming and J lost 2 bases; unmatched junction nucleotides: 10. The CDR3 protein is CAWSVPWGRGLTDTQYF. The CDR3 nucleotides are TGTGCCTGGAGTGTACCCTGGGGCAGGGGGCTCACAGATACGCAGTATTTT. Using reference TRBV30 and TRBJ2-3 for the parts outside the CDR3, the full variable domain is SQTIHQWPATLVQPVGSPLSLECTVEGTSNPNLYWYRQAAGRGLQLLFYSVGIGQISSEVPQNLSASRPQDRQFILSSKKLLLSDSGFYLCAWSVPWGRGLTDTQYFGPGTRLTVL.

The gene calls are TRBV27 and TRBJ1-1, with D tentatively TRBD1 (5 bases). The germline CDR1 and CDR2 sequences are MNHEY and SMNVEV (reference sequence). The CDR3 consists of 14 residues. The V gene lost 6 bases and the J gene lost 2 bases, with 13 bases spanning the gap. The CDR3 reads CASSREGPNTEAFF. The CDR3 DNA reads as TGTGCCAGCAGCAGGGAGGGCCCAAACACTGAAGCTTTCTTT.